Presented here are 23 T cell receptor beta chains from one specimen sequenced in a study of T cells after yellow fever vaccination (dated by TCRdb to about 2019). Libraries came from 5' RACE. Sequencing was carried out with an Illumina NovaSeq 6000. The public sequencing data were trimmed at Q25 with fastp and processed into clonotypes with MiXCR by TCRdb, which kept only in-frame beta chains. CDR3 protein duplicates are merged, each entry listing the most common genes and DNA. The sample table contains hundreds of thousands of distinct CDR3 sequences; only one count was recorded for approximately 19% of them. Of the sample, over 15% is held by the ten largest clones. The treatment or condition label on this specimen signifies: live attenuated yellow fever vaccine strain. The sequenced sample was PBMCs, obtained before the yellow fever booster vaccination. Receptors were obtained from a man aged 18-30 years who received the YFV17D yellow fever vaccine.

This chain uses TRBV5-6 with TRBJ1-2, with TRBD1 identical over 9 bases. Trimming removed 4 bases from V and 2 bases from J; junction bases left unmatched: 6. Germline lookup yields CDR1 SGHDT and CDR2 YYEEEE. The CDR3 extends over 15 amino acids. The CDR3 region is CASSGWTGDNYGYTF. The CDR3 nucleotides read TGTGCCAGCAGCGGTTGGACAGGGGACAACTATGGCTACACCTTC.

This clonotype was counted between two and nine times. This chain joins TRBV6-2 or TRBV6-3 and TRBJ2-1, with D possibly being TRBD2 (6 bases). This CDR3 spans 14 amino acids. V lost 9 bases and J lost 3, with 15 bases in between. The germline V gene encodes CDR1 MNHEY and CDR2 SVGEGT. CDR3 DNA: TGTGCCAGTTACCGGGACTCCAACTACAATGAGCAGTTCTTC. Translating gives CASYRDSNYNEQFF.

The V gene is TRBV7-7, the J gene TRBJ2-3; 12 bases line up with TRBD1. Looked up from germline, CDR1 is SSHAT and CDR2 is FNYEAQ (reference sequence). V trimming: 3 bases; J trimming: 7 bases; junction bases outside the gene matches: 5. The CDR3 length is 15 residues. CDR3 protein: CASSLGQGALNTQYF. The CDR3 DNA sequence: TGTGCCAGCAGCTTGGGACAGGGGGCGTTGAATACGCAGTATTTT.

This clonotype showed up just a few times. The chain joins TRBV12-5 to TRBJ1-1; the D gene is possibly TRBD1 (5 bases). The germline CDR1 and CDR2 sequences are LGHNT and FRNRAP. Trimming left V 1 base short and J 3 bases short, with 15 bases between. This CDR3 region has 16 residues. The CDR3 sequence: CASGLALGTADTEAFF. CDR3 nucleotides: TGTGCTAGTGGTTTGGCTCTCGGGACGGCGGACACTGAAGCTTTCTTT.

The V gene is TRBV6-1, the J gene TRBJ2-4; D might be TRBD1 (5 bases). CDR3 length: 11 amino acids. V dropped 6 bases and J dropped 8 bases, with 8 bases sitting between them. Germline-derived CDR1 and CDR2 are MNHNS and SASEGT. The DNA for the CDR3 is TGTGCCAGCAGCCAGGGTTACATTCAGTACTTC. Protein product: CASSQGYIQYF.

A few counts support this clonotype. The chain carries TRBV7-8 and TRBJ2-1; D not certain. The germline V gene encodes CDR1 SGHVS and CDR2 FQNEAQ. Trimming took 4 bases from V and 7 from J, leaving 17 bases between them. This CDR3 spans 15 amino acids. CDR3 coding DNA: TGTGCCAGCAGCTCCATGACTGTGGGAAGGAATGAGCAGTTCTTC. Its protein product is CASSSMTVGRNEQFF.

By share, this clonotype ranks as medium-sized. The chain employs TRBV7-8 and TRBJ2-1; TRBD2 matches 10 bases. Germline CDR1 and CDR2: SGHVS and FQNEAQ. J lost 13 bases, V lost 3 bases, and 12 bases had no gene match. CDR3 length: 15 residues. CDR3 in amino acids: CASSFGTSVLISQFF. CDR3 in DNA: TGTGCCAGCAGCTTCGGGACTAGCGTCTTGATCTCCCAGTTCTTC.

This clonotype was recorded a few times. The V and J genes are TRBV6-2 or TRBV6-3 and TRBJ2-3; D is uncertain. The CDR3 covers 12 residues. Germline V CDR1 and CDR2: MNHEY, SVGEGT. The V end lost 5 bases, the J end lost 6 bases, and 9 bases lay between the germline ends. CDR3 DNA sequence: TGTGCCAGCAGTCCGACGGAGGATACGCAGTATTTT. Translating gives CASSPTEDTQYF.

This chain connects TRBV6-6 to TRBJ2-2, with TRBD1 matching over 11 bases. CDR3 size: 14 residues. Germline values: CDR1 MNHNY, CDR2 SVGAGI (reference sequence). V dropped 6 bases and J dropped 4; count of bases not matched to a gene: 1. CDR3 region: CASRGTGGTGELFF. In DNA form, the CDR3 reads TGTGCCAGCAGAGGGACAGGGGGCACCGGGGAGCTGTTTTTT.

In this sample, this clonotype turned up a few times. This chain connects TRBV18 to TRBJ1-6, with no clear D. Per the germline V gene, CDR1 is KGHSH and CDR2 is LQKENI. V lost 3 bases to trimming and J lost 7 bases, with 7 bases between them. The CDR3 totals 13 residues. CDR3 sequence reads: CASSPSPNSPLHF. The DNA for the CDR3 is TGTGCCAGCTCACCTAGTCCGAATTCACCCCTCCACTTT.

This clonotype was observed a few times. The V and J genes are TRBV7-9 and TRBJ1-2; D not certain. The CDR3 contains 15 residues. Germline CDR1 and CDR2: SEHNR and FQNEAQ (reference sequence). V gave up 5 bases and J gave up 4 bases, with 17 bases separating them. In DNA form, the CDR3 reads TGTGCCAGCAGCCCCGGACGGCTGGACCCCTATGGCTACACCTTC. It is translated as CASSPGRLDPYGYTF.

This clonotype came up a few times. V gene TRBV4-1 combines with J gene TRBJ1-2; D is possibly TRBD1 (5 bases). Trimming pared 2 bases from V and 2 bases from J, leaving 12 bases between. The CDR3 length is 15 residues. Per germline, CDR1 MGHRA and CDR2 YSYEKL. The CDR3 protein is CASSQRDPGNYGYTF. The CDR3 coding sequence is TGCGCCAGCAGCCAACGGGACCCCGGGAACTATGGCTACACCTTC.

The V call is TRBV5-1, the J call TRBJ2-2, with TRBD1 matching over 7 bases. Germline V gene lookup returns CDR1 SGHRS and CDR2 YFSETQ. This CDR3 has 14 amino acids. J gave up 3 bases and V 4 bases, and 3 bases lay outside the gene matches. The chain's CDR3 is CASSQGVDTGELFF. CDR3 nucleotides: TGCGCCAGCAGCCAGGGGGTAGACACCGGGGAGCTGTTTTTT.

This clonotype has more than one count but fewer than ten. The CDR3 DNA follows: TGTGCCAGCAGCTCATCGCGGGGGGCCCCCGGGACCATTCAGTACTTC. Its protein product is CASSSSRGAPGTIQYF. This chain joins TRBV7-2 and TRBJ2-4; 8 bases match TRBD2. Trimming removed 4 bases from V and 9 bases from J; junction bases left unmatched: 14. The CDR3 runs 16 residues. Germline V lookup: CDR1 SGHTA, CDR2 FQGNSA.

CDR3: CASSPSGGAEKQYF. The CDR3 bases are TGTGCCAGCTCACCTTCGGGGGGCGCAGAGAAGCAGTACTTC. V and J are TRBV18 and TRBJ2-7; possible D gene TRBD2, 7 bases. Trimming removed 3 bases from V and 8 bases from J, with 17 bases in between. The CDR3 is 14 residues long. Germline-derived CDR1 and CDR2 are KGHSH and LQKENI.

This clonotype has a handful of counts. The chain recombines TRBV5-1 with TRBJ2-2, with D possibly matching TRBD1 (5 bases). Trimming left V 4 bases short and J 2 bases short, with 9 bases between. The germline V gene encodes CDR1 SGHRS and CDR2 YFSETQ. The CDR3 contains 14 residues. The CDR3 DNA follows: TGCGCCAGCAGCCCCGGACACAACACCGGGGAGCTGTTTTTT. Amino acid sequence: CASSPGHNTGELFF.

This clonotype was counted only a few times. V gene TRBV20-1 combines with J gene TRBJ1-5; D ambiguous. The CDR3 consists of 14 residues. The V gene's germline CDR1 is DFQATT and CDR2 SNEGSKA (reference sequence). The V end lost 5 bases, the J end lost 6 bases, and 17 bases lay between the germline ends. Here the CDR3 reads CSAGSPKGGQPQHF. CDR3 sequence (DNA): TGCAGTGCTGGGTCACCCAAAGGAGGTCAGCCCCAGCATTTT.

The CDR3 DNA is TGCAGTGCTAGAGTGCAGCGGACCTTGGGGGGGGAACTGTTTTTT. Translation gives CSARVQRTLGGELFF. This chain uses TRBV20-1 with TRBJ1-4; D is possibly TRBD1 (5 bases). Trimming removed 1 base from V and 12 bases from J, with 21 bases in between. Germline loops: CDR1 DFQATT, CDR2 SNEGSKA (reference sequence). The CDR3 sequence is 15 residues long.

This clonotype was seen a handful of times. The chain combines TRBV20-1 with TRBJ1-2, with TRBD1 as a possible D gene (5 bases). The CDR3 is 14 amino acids. The V gene's germline CDR1 is DFQATT and CDR2 SNEGSKA (reference sequence). The CDR3 here is CSGARSATDYGYTF. For the CDR3, the DNA is TGCAGCGGGGCCAGGTCAGCCACAGACTATGGCTACACCTTC.

Notes on this clonotype: The junction differs from germline at one of its ends, possibly a read error. V is TRBV6-6 and J is TRBJ2-5; perhaps TRBD2 as D (7 bases). Germline values: CDR1 MNHNY, CDR2 SVGAGI (reference sequence). The CDR3 runs to 14 residues. CDR3 sequence: CASSPPGGQGTQYF. The CDR3 coding sequence is TGTGCCAGCAGTCCCCCGGGGGGACAAGGGACCCAGTACTTC.

This clonotype was counted a few times. The J gene is TRBJ1-6, the V gene TRBV7-2; no definite D call. CDR1 is SGHTA, CDR2 FQGNSA, per germline. The CDR3 sequence is 16 residues long. V dropped 1 base and J dropped 7 bases, with 14 bases sitting between them. The DNA for the CDR3 is TGTGCCAGCAGCTTAGTTGCGGTTATGGTGAATTCACCCCTCCACTTT. Its translation: CASSLVAVMVNSPLHF.

This rearrangement joins TRBV4-2 to TRBJ1-6; 7 bases align to TRBD1. Germline V gives CDR1 LGHNA, CDR2 YNFKEQ. The V gene end was trimmed by 3 bases and the J gene end by 10 bases; junction bases not matched to a gene: 3. This CDR3 has 13 amino acids. In nucleotides, the CDR3 is TGTGCCAGCAGCCAGACAGGGAACTCACCCCTCCACTTT. Amino acid sequence: CASSQTGNSPLHF.

This chain connects TRBV10-3 to TRBJ2-7, with 8 bases aligning to TRBD2. This CDR3 is built from 14 residues. In germline, CDR1 is ENHRY, CDR2 SYGVKD. After removal of 4 bases from V and 4 bases from J, the junction contained 6 bases not matched to a gene. CDR3 nucleotides: TGTGCCATCAGTGGGCCGGGGGGGATATACGAGCAGTACTTC. It specifies CAISGPGGIYEQYF.